This T cell receptor (beta chain) was identified during a study of T cell repertoires in cytomegalovirus infection. The germline gives CDR1 SGHDN, CDR2 FVKESK. The CDR3 is 13 residues long. Trimming took 0 bases from V and 4 from J, leaving 7 bases between them. TCRdb reprocessed the reads with MiXCR, giving one entry per CDR3 protein. The repertoire includes about 900,000 distinct CDR3 sequences, 25% to 40% of them detected once, and around 15% sits in the top ten. The table lists this clonotype with many counts. Its target is unknown. This chain links TRBV14 with TRBJ2-7, with D possibly TRBD1 on 5 matching bases. The material was cultured CD8+ T cells from PBMCs, obtained from culture after CMV antigen stimulation. This sequence was found in a human donor in good health (CMV status not recorded). Some clones in this sample may be carry-over from other donors' samples. CDR3 DNA: TGTGCCAGCAGCCAAGATAGGGGTTACGAGCAGTACTTC. It translates to CASSQDRGYEQYF.